This T cell receptor (beta chain) originates from a study of T cell clones after liver transplantation. Sequencing was performed with immunoSEQ multiplex PCR; in TCRdb, only in-frame clones are kept and a portion is missing. The sample records 70,000 to 95,000 clones, approximately 82% being singletons. The CDR3 totals 14 residues. Trimming left V 4 bases short and J 2 bases short, with 11 bases between. CDR1 and CDR2 (germline): SGHRS, YFSETQ. This TCR came from a human patient who received a liver transplant. Some T cells may be graft donor cells. Sample: CD4+ T cells from blood, taken at the 22-month timepoint. The J gene is TRBJ2-3, the V gene TRBV5-1; the D gene is possibly TRBD1 (5 bases). CDR3 in DNA: TGCGCCAGCAGCATCCCGACAGACACAGATACGCAGTATTTT. Its protein product is CASSIPTDTDTQYF.